The 15 T cell receptor beta chains in this list originate from one sample, sequenced in a study of cytomegalovirus exposure and HLA in healthy donors. Primers: 60 Vbeta forward and 13 Jbeta reverse. Clones were read by immunoSEQ multiplex PCR, and TCRdb kept only the in-frame ones, dropping some. The repertoire holds about 150,000 clones, with around four fifths as singletons. Material for sequencing was PBMCs. The receptors shown here come from a young man in good health and CMV-seronegative.

The chain joins TRBV9 to TRBJ2-6, with 8 bases identical to TRBD2. Per germline, CDR1 SGDLS and CDR2 YYNGEE. This CDR3 has 17 residues. The junction had 4 bases not matched to a gene; V was cut back by 0 bases and J by 2 bases. This chain's CDR3 is CASSVAGGATGANVLTF. The CDR3 region has the DNA TGTGCCAGCAGCGTAGCCGGGGGGGCCACTGGGGCCAACGTCCTGACTTTC.

The rearrangement joins TRBV7-8 to TRBJ2-5; a weak D match, TRBD2 (6 bases). Germline values: CDR1 SGHVS, CDR2 FQNEAQ. The CDR3 runs 16 residues. V was trimmed by 1 base and J by 5 bases, leaving 17 bases between them. CDR3 amino acids: CASSLVRTLAAETQYF. The CDR3 DNA is TGTGCCAGCAGCTTAGTACGGACACTAGCTGCGGAGACCCAGTACTTC.

The chain employs TRBV28 and TRBJ2-7; D possibly corresponds to TRBD2 (6 bases). Per germline, CDR1 MDHEN and CDR2 SYDVKM. V was cut by 5 bases and J by 2 bases, with 22 bases left in between. The CDR3 has 17 residues. The CDR3 spells CASSLGGASAHPYEQYF. DNA of the CDR3: TGTGCCAGCAGTCTAGGTGGGGCTAGCGCTCATCCCTACGAGCAGTACTTC.

With respect to this clone: A junction end diverges from the germline sequence, so it may reflect a read error. J is TRBJ2-1 and V is TRBV7-3; TRBD2 might be the D (6 bases). Germline-derived CDR1 and CDR2 are SGHTA and FQGTGA. This CDR3 is 15 amino acids long. As DNA, the CDR3 is TGTGCCAGCAGCTTAATTGCGGGAACGGACAATGGGCAGTTCTTC. It specifies CASSLIAGTDNGQFF.

The rearrangement joins TRBV6-1 to TRBJ2-1; possibly TRBD2 for D (6 bases). The V end was cut by 3 bases, the J end by 9 bases, with 15 bases between. The CDR3 is 14 residues long. Germline V gene data show CDR1 as MNHNS and CDR2 as SASEGT. The chain's CDR3 is CASSDMGEDLEQFF. In nucleotides, the CDR3 is TGTGCCAGCAGTGATATGGGGGAGGATCTTGAGCAGTTCTTC.

Comment on this clone: Relative to the germline gene, one junction end is altered; a read error may explain this. This chain uses TRBV18 with TRBJ2-7; 7 bases align to TRBD2. The CDR3 is made up of 15 amino acids. The germline V gene has CDR1 KGHSH and CDR2 LQKENI. CDR3 region: CASSPPGGPSSEEYF. DNA for the CDR3: TGTGCCAGCTCACCGCCGGGGGGACCTTCTTCCGAGGAGTACTTC. The variable domain in full, completed from reference TRBV18 and TRBJ2-7, reads NAGVMQNPRHLVRRRGQEARLRCSPMKGHSHVYWYRQLPEEGLKFMVYLQKENIIDESGMPKERFSAEFPKEGPSILRIQQVVRGDSAAYFCASSPPGGPSSEEYFGPGTRLTVT.

The chain combines TRBV4-1 with TRBJ1-2, with unresolved D. V lost 4 bases, J lost 5 bases, and 11 bases lay in between. This CDR3 comprises 13 residues. Germline lookup yields CDR1 MGHRA and CDR2 YSYEKL. Written as DNA, the CDR3 is TGCGCCAGCAGCCTCGACACCCTTTATGGCTACACCTTC. This encodes CASSLDTLYGYTF.

This sequence joins TRBV7-9 and TRBJ1-1; TRBD1 matches 7 bases. Trimming cost V 5 bases and J 2 bases; bases outside gene matches: 17. In germline, CDR1 is SEHNR, CDR2 FQNEAQ (reference sequence). There are 18 residues in the CDR3. The CDR3, as DNA: TGTGCCAGCAGCATTCCGACAGGGAAGGATCAGGGTAACACTGAAGCTTTCTTT. Translation gives CASSIPTGKDQGNTEAFF.

This rearrangement joins TRBV5-1 to TRBJ2-3; D gene uncertain. V was trimmed by 0 bases and J by 1 base, leaving 12 bases between them. This CDR3 region has 16 residues. Germline V gene sequence: CDR1 SGHRS, CDR2 YFSETQ. The CDR3 protein is CASSLAGGYGTDTQYF. The CDR3 region has the DNA TGCGCCAGCAGCTTGGCCGGCGGATACGGCACAGATACGCAGTATTTT.

This clone was detected once. Written as DNA, the CDR3 is TGTGCCAGCAGCCCTACAGGGGGCATGGTATCTGAAAAACTGTTTTTT. It yields the protein CASSPTGGMVSEKLFF. The gene calls are TRBV7-8 and TRBJ1-4; TRBD1 matches at 9 bases. Germline V gene lookup returns CDR1 SGHVS and CDR2 FQNEAQ. Unmatched junction bases numbered 11, after V lost 5 bases and J lost 7 bases. This CDR3 is built from 16 residues.

This rearrangement joins TRBV29-1 to TRBJ1-2, with TRBD1 as a possible D gene (5 bases). Germline CDR1 is SQVTM and CDR2 is ANQGSEA. V was cut by 4 bases and J by 7 bases, with 10 bases left in between. CDR3 length: 11 residues. The CDR3 protein is CSVARGVGYTF. Written as DNA, the CDR3 is TGCAGCGTTGCGCGGGGGGTTGGCTACACCTTC.

The chain joins TRBV6-6 to TRBJ1-5; D possibly corresponds to TRBD1 (5 bases). The germline V gene has CDR1 MNHNY and CDR2 SVGAGI (reference sequence). Trimming cost V 0 bases and J 5 bases, with 14 bases left between them. The CDR3 runs to 16 residues. The CDR3 nucleotides are TGTGCCAGCAGTTACTCAGGCAGGGCGGGAGATCAGCCCCAGCATTTT. Amino acids: CASSYSGRAGDQPQHF.

The DNA for the CDR3 is TGTGCCAGCAGTGGAACGGGAAATTCACCCCTCCACTTT. Translated: CASSGTGNSPLHF. The V gene is TRBV27, the J gene TRBJ1-6; D remains ambiguous. The CDR3 runs to 13 residues. CDR1 and CDR2 (germline): MNHEY, SMNVEV (reference sequence). The ends were cut back, 5 bases at V and 7 bases at J, with 9 bases in the middle.

The rearrangement joins TRBV10-3 to TRBJ2-3; the match to TRBD2 covers 7 bases. The V gene end was trimmed by 7 bases and the J gene end by 5 bases; junction bases not matched to a gene: 15. The germline CDR1 and CDR2 sequences are ENHRY and SYGVKD. This CDR3 comprises 16 residues. CDR3 sequence: CAIKNAAGVTLDTQYF. CDR3 coding DNA: TGTGCCATCAAGAACGCCGCGGGAGTAACATTAGATACGCAGTATTTT.

The V and J genes are TRBV6-1 and TRBJ1-5; no clear D. The CDR3 spans 15 residues. Per the germline V gene, CDR1 is MNHNS and CDR2 is SASEGT. V lost 2 bases to trimming and J lost 0 bases, with 8 bases between them. CDR3 sequence: CASSELYYSNQPQHF. CDR3 DNA: TGTGCCAGCAGTGAACTGTATTATAGCAATCAGCCCCAGCATTTT.